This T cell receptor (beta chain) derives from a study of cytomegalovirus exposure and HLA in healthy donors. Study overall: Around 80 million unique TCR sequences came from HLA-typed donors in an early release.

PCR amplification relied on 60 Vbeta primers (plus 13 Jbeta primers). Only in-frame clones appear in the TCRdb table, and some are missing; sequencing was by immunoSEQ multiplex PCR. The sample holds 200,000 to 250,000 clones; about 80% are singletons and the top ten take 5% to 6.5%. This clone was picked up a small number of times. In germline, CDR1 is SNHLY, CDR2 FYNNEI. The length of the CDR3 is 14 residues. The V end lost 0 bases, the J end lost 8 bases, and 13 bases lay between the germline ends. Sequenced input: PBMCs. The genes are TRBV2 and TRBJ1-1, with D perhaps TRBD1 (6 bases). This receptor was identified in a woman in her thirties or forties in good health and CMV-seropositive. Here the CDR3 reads CASSEALPGVEAFF. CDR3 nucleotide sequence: TGTGCCAGCAGTGAAGCGCTTCCAGGGGTCGAAGCTTTCTTT.